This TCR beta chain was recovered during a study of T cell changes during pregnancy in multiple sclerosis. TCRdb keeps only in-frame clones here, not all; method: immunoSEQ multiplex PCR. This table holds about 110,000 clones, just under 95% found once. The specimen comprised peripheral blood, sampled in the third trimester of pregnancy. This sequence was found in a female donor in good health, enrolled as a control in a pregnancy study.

In DNA form, the CDR3 reads TGCAGCGTTGACAGGGTTTCTGTCAATGAGCAGTTCTTC. Translating gives CSVDRVSVNEQFF. J is TRBJ2-1 and V is TRBV29-1; possibly TRBD1 for D (5 bases). Germline V CDR1 and CDR2: SQVTM, ANQGSEA. The CDR3 runs to 13 residues. V lost 3 bases, J lost 6 bases, and 12 bases lay in between.